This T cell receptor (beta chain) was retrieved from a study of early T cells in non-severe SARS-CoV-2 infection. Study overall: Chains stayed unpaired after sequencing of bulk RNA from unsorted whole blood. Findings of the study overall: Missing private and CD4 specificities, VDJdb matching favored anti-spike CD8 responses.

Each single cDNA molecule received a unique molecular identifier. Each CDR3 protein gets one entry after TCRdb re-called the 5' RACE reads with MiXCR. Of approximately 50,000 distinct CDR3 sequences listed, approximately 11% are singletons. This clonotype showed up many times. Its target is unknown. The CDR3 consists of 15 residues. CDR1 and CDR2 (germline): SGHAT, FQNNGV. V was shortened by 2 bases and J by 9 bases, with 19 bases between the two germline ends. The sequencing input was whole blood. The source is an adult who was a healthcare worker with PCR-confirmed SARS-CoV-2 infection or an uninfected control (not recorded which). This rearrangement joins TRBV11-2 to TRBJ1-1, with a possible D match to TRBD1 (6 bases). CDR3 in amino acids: CASSLSIDRIEKAFF. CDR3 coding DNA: TGTGCCAGCAGCTTATCAATCGACAGGATTGAAAAAGCTTTCTTT.